This T cell receptor beta chain was identified during a study of blood T cell repertoires in COVID-19. At the level of the study: COVID-19 samples from acute and convalescent phases originated in the United States, Italy and Spain. T cells, B-cell-depleted T cells, or PBMCs supplied cDNA or gDNA.

Per the original data handling: Estimated nucleated cell counts came from reference gene primer amplification. The repertoire was sequenced with immunoSEQ multiplex PCR; TCRdb's copy has only in-frame clones and lacks some. D and trimming were read from the DNA, whereas the V and J calls and clone size are those reported in that table. The data hold fewer than 400,000 clones, with roughly 86% observed a single time. Trimming took 5 bases from V and 0 from J; bases not matched to a gene: 5. CDR3 length equals 15 residues. Germline CDR1 and CDR2: SEHNR and FQNEAQ (reference sequence). The clonotype was recovered from a woman aged 18-29 years who had recovered from COVID-19. The sample was PBMCs or T cells enriched from blood (not recorded which). This chain connects TRBV7-9 to TRBJ2-7, with TRBD1 identical over 9 bases. CDR3 bases: TGTGCCAGCAGCCCCGGACAGGGGTTCTCCTACGAGCAGTACTTC. It is translated as CASSPGQGFSYEQYF.